The 22 T cell receptor beta chains in this list originate from one sample, sequenced in a study of CD8+ T cells in alopecia areata. Treatment reported: oral pan-JAK inhibitor, 5-10 mg twice daily. Extraction and reverse transcription of RNA yielded cDNA as the sequencing template. Sequenced by immunoSEQ multiplex PCR; TCRdb stores in-frame clones only, minus some. The sample consists of approximately 150,000 clones, approximately 86% of them appearing once. This specimen consisted of CD8+ T cells sorted from blood, obtained at week 4, from a patient treated with tofacitinib. The receptors shown here come from a human donor with alopecia areata.

The genes are TRBV27 and TRBJ1-1; 7 positions match TRBD1. J lost 0 bases, V lost 4 bases, and 5 bases had no gene match. Germline CDR1 and CDR2: MNHEY and SMNVEV (reference sequence). The length of the CDR3 is 15 residues. CDR3 nucleotide sequence: TGTGCCAGCAGTTACGGGACAGTCATGAACACTGAAGCTTTCTTT. It specifies CASSYGTVMNTEAFF.

V usage is TRBV27 and J usage is TRBJ1-6; TRBD1 might be the D (5 bases). Per the germline V gene, CDR1 is MNHEY and CDR2 is SMNVEV (reference sequence). Trimming stripped 2 bases from V and 8 bases from J, with 7 bases between. This CDR3 spans 13 amino acids. CDR3 loop: CASSLAGYSPLHF. In nucleotides, the CDR3 is TGTGCCAGCAGTTTAGCAGGGTATTCACCCCTCCACTTT.

The V gene is TRBV5-1, the J gene TRBJ2-1, with D possibly matching TRBD2 (5 bases). The CDR3 totals 12 residues. Trimming pared 0 bases from V and 11 bases from J, leaving 9 bases between. Germline lookup yields CDR1 SGHRS and CDR2 YFSETQ. The CDR3 nucleotides are TGCGCCAGCAGCTTGGCCGGGGTGCAGCAGTTCTTC. Translated, it gives CASSLAGVQQFF.

The gene calls are TRBV11-3 and TRBJ2-7; the D is unclear. The CDR3 has 13 residues. Germline V gene lookup returns CDR1 SGHNT and CDR2 YENEEA. Deletions cut 2 bases from V and 5 bases from J, with 10 bases between. CDR3 protein: CASSLSRLDEQYF. CDR3 coding DNA: TGTGCCAGCAGCTTAAGCAGGCTCGACGAGCAGTACTTC.

The rearrangement joins TRBV6-5 to TRBJ2-7, with unresolved D. Trimming left V 2 bases short and J 7 bases short, with 12 bases between. Germline values: CDR1 MNHEY, CDR2 SVGAGI. The CDR3 has 13 amino acids. This CDR3 is CASSYGEGMEQYF. The DNA for the CDR3 is TGTGCCAGCAGTTACGGCGAAGGGATGGAGCAGTACTTC.

A word on this clone: Other nucleotide sequences from this sample produce the same CDR3. The chain has TRBV6-5 and TRBJ1-1; D is perhaps TRBD1 (5 bases). V dropped 3 bases and J dropped 1 base, with 6 bases sitting between them. In germline, CDR1 is MNHEY, CDR2 SVGAGI. The CDR3 runs 13 residues. CDR3 coding DNA: TGTGCCAGCAGTTATCAGGGGAACACTGAAGCTTTCTTT. It codes for CASSYQGNTEAFF.

CDR3 sequence: CASSSTLEVYEQYF. CDR3 DNA: TGTGCCAGCAGCTCAACACTAGAAGTCTACGAGCAGTACTTC. The chain couples TRBV7-8 to TRBJ2-7, with D possibly matching TRBD2 (5 bases). This CDR3 has 14 amino acids. Germline V gives CDR1 SGHVS, CDR2 FQNEAQ. The V end was cut by 4 bases, the J end by 3 bases, with 13 bases between.

The chain employs TRBV29-1 and TRBJ2-1, with a weak D call TRBD2 (6 bases). Germline V gene sequence: CDR1 SQVTM, CDR2 ANQGSEA. CDR3 length equals 12 residues. V dropped 5 bases and J dropped 10 bases, with 15 bases sitting between them. For the CDR3, the DNA is TGCAGCGTTCCATGTCGGGGGTGGGAGCAGTTCTTC. It codes for CSVPCRGWEQFF.

The CDR3: CATQGLALGRAEQYF. In DNA, the CDR3 is TGTGCCACCCAAGGACTAGCTCTGGGCCGAGCCGAGCAGTACTTC. This chain uses TRBV2 with TRBJ2-7; 8 bases map to TRBD2. Trimming at V came to 10 bases and at J to 6 bases, leaving 17 bases not matched to a gene. The germline CDR1 and CDR2 sequences are SNHLY and FYNNEI. The CDR3 consists of 15 residues.

The V gene is TRBV7-9, the J gene TRBJ1-5, with a possible D match to TRBD1 (5 bases). Trimming removed 1 base from V and 5 bases from J, with 9 bases in between. CDR1 and CDR2 from the germline V gene are SEHNR and FQNEAQ (reference sequence). The CDR3 consists of 14 residues. The CDR3 DNA reads as TGTGCCAGCAGCTTAGGGGGCAGTGATCAGCCCCAGCATTTT. Translated, it gives CASSLGGSDQPQHF.

CDR3 sequence: CASSPPPRSVNTGELFF. CDR3 DNA: TGTGCCAGCAGCCCCCCCCCTCGGAGCGTGAACACCGGGGAGCTGTTTTTT. The chain uses TRBV7-2 and TRBJ2-2; D is ambiguous. Germline V lookup: CDR1 SGHTA, CDR2 FQGNSA. V lost 5 bases and J 1 base, leaving 17 bases between the germline ends. CDR3 length equals 17 residues.

This clone turned up a few times. This chain joins TRBV4-1 and TRBJ2-7; TRBD2 aligns across 10 bases. V lost 0 bases, J lost 4 bases, and 3 bases stayed unmatched. The CDR3 is 15 residues long. Germline V lookup: CDR1 MGHRA, CDR2 YSYEKL. The chain's CDR3 is CASSQEASGSYEQYF. CDR3 nucleotide sequence: TGCGCCAGCAGCCAAGAGGCTAGCGGGAGTTACGAGCAGTACTTC.

The chain joins TRBV7-2 to TRBJ2-7; TRBD1 might be the D (6 bases). The CDR3 is 15 residues long. Per the germline V gene, CDR1 is SGHTA and CDR2 is FQGNSA. V dropped 4 bases and J dropped 0 bases, with 13 bases sitting between them. The CDR3 is CASSYRDTSSYEQYF. The CDR3 nucleotides read TGTGCCAGCAGCTACCGGGACACGAGCTCCTACGAGCAGTACTTC.

The rearrangement joins TRBV30 to TRBJ2-1; D is ambiguous. Germline V gives CDR1 GTSNPN, CDR2 SVGIG (reference sequence). The CDR3 is 10 residues long. Trimming left V 7 bases short and J 10 bases short, with 11 bases between. The DNA for the CDR3 is TGTGCCTACGATAAAGGGGAGCAGTTCTTC. It codes for CAYDKGEQFF.

Here the CDR3 reads CSVCCRHNEQFF. The CDR3 DNA follows: TGCAGCGTATGCTGTCGGCACAATGAGCAGTTCTTC. The chain couples TRBV29-1 to TRBJ2-1, with D uncertain. Germline assignment: CDR1 SQVTM and CDR2 ANQGSEA. This CDR3 spans 12 amino acids. Between the trimmed V and J ends, which lost 6 bases and 5 bases, there was a span of 11 bases.

The chain combines TRBV5-8 with TRBJ2-3; the D is unclear. Germline CDR1 and CDR2: SGHTS and YDEGEE. V was pared by 5 bases and J by 3 bases, with 1 base between. The length of the CDR3 is 10 residues. The CDR3 region has the DNA TGTGCCAGCAGAACAGATACGCAGTATTTT. It codes for CASRTDTQYF. Together with reference TRBV5-8 and TRBJ2-3, the CDR3 gives the full variable domain: EAGVTQSPTHLIKTRGQQATLRCSPISGHTSVYWYQQALGLGLQFLLWYDEGEERNRGNFPPRFSGRQFPNYSSELNVNALELEDSALYLCASRTDTQYFGPGTRLTVL.

CDR3 DNA: TGCAGCGTTGAGTCCGCTAGCTCCTACAATGAGCAGTTCTTC. Translation: CSVESASSYNEQFF. The V and J genes are TRBV29-1 and TRBJ2-1; D uncertain. V dropped 3 bases and J dropped 0 bases, with 9 bases sitting between them. The germline V gene has CDR1 SQVTM and CDR2 ANQGSEA. This CDR3 is built from 14 residues.

This clone was seen a handful of times. CDR3 residues: CASSSWDSGTSTDTQYF. CDR3 nucleotide sequence: TGTGCCAGCAGTTCCTGGGACAGTGGGACTAGCACAGATACGCAGTATTTT. The genes are TRBV27 and TRBJ2-3; the D gene is possibly TRBD1 (7 bases). The CDR3 is 17 residues long. Germline lookup yields CDR1 MNHEY and CDR2 SMNVEV (reference sequence). Trimming shortened V by 4 bases and J by 0 bases, and 17 bases separated the two germline ends.

The chain recombines TRBV29-1 with TRBJ2-2; 7 nucleotides align to TRBD2. Germline CDR1 is SQVTM and CDR2 is ANQGSEA. The CDR3 is 13 residues long. Trimming at V came to 7 bases and at J to 4 bases, leaving 6 bases not matched to a gene. Written as DNA, the CDR3 is TGCAGCGCATCCAGGGAGGGCACCGGGGAGCTGTTTTTT. It translates to CSASREGTGELFF.

This clone has only a few counts. The genes are TRBV19 and TRBJ1-1; D is perhaps TRBD1 (5 bases). Germline assignment: CDR1 LNHDA and CDR2 SQIVND (reference sequence). The CDR3 contains 14 residues. Trimming removed 6 bases at V and 5 bases at J, with 16 bases between. The CDR3 sequence is CASRIARAETEAFF. DNA for the CDR3: TGTGCCAGTAGGATCGCCAGGGCTGAAACTGAAGCTTTCTTT. The entire variable domain, with the rest obtained from reference TRBV19 and TRBJ1-1, is as follows: DGGITQSPKYLFRKEGQNVTLSCEQNLNHDAMYWYRQDPGQGLRLIYYSQIVNDFQKGDIAEGYSVSREKKESFPLTVTSAQKNPTAFYLCASRIARAETEAFFGQGTRLTVV.

This chain connects TRBV10-2 to TRBJ2-2; D unresolved. V was shortened by 6 bases and J by 1 base, with 0 bases between the two germline ends. CDR1 and CDR2 (germline): WSHSY, SAAADI. This CDR3 has 11 residues. CDR3 DNA: TGCGCCAGCAGGAACACCGGGGAGCTGTTTTTT. Translation gives CASRNTGELFF.

The V call is TRBV27, the J call TRBJ2-7; 11 nucleotides agree with TRBD1. J lost 3 bases, V lost 5 bases, and 9 bases had no gene match. Per the germline V gene, CDR1 is MNHEY and CDR2 is SMNVEV (reference sequence). CDR3 length: 16 amino acids. DNA of the CDR3: TGTGCCAGCAGTAAGAGATCCGGGACAGGGGGCTACGAGCAGTACTTC. Translation: CASSKRSGTGGYEQYF.